The 2 T cell receptor beta chains below were found in one sample sequenced in a study of cytomegalovirus exposure and HLA in healthy donors. The PCR employed 60 Vbeta primers together with 13 Jbeta primers. Libraries were prepared by immunoSEQ multiplex PCR; TCRdb keeps only in-frame clonotypes and omits some of them. Of 150,000 to 200,000 clones detected, 70% to 80% appear once; the ten largest clones hold about 1.6%. Specimen: PBMCs. The source is a woman between 50 and 59 years old in good health and CMV-seronegative.

The sample holds one count of this clone. The chain uses TRBV6-1 and TRBJ2-5, with 8 bases matching TRBD1. The J segment lost 4 bases and the V segment lost 3 bases, leaving 10 bases of the junction unmatched. From germline, CDR1 is MNHNS and CDR2 SASEGT. The CDR3 loop spans 16 amino acids. CDR3 DNA: TGTGCCAGCAGTGAGAGCGAAGGACAGGGAGGAGAGACCCAGTACTTC. Its protein is CASSESEGQGGETQYF.

The chain employs TRBV11-1 and TRBJ1-1; TRBD1 aligns across 8 bases. The V gene's germline CDR1 is SGHAT and CDR2 FQDESV (reference sequence). The CDR3 contains 15 residues. Trimming at V came to 1 base and at J to 0 bases, leaving 1 base not matched to a gene. The CDR3 bases are TGTGCCAGCAGCTTAGGACAGGGGATGAACACTGAAGCTTTCTTT. Protein: CASSLGQGMNTEAFF. The complete variable domain, with remaining parts taken from reference TRBV11-1 and TRBJ1-1, reads EAEVAQSPRYKITEKSQAVAFWCDPISGHATLYWYRQILGQGPELLVQFQDESVVDDSQLPKDRFSAERLKGVDSTLKIQPAELGDSAMYLCASSLGQGMNTEAFFGQGTRLTVV.